One and the same sample provided the 29 T cell receptor beta chains below, sequenced in a study of vaccination effects on CD4 cells after COVID-19. Their target antigens are unknown. TCRdb's copy holds only in-frame clones and misses some; the assay was immunoSEQ multiplex PCR. The sample records over 80,000 clones, under 85% being singletons. In the ViraFEST assay, antigen-specific CD4+ clonotypes were identified by expansion after peptide-pool stimulation. Scientists isolated CD4+ T cells after a roughly 10-day culture period ended. Each participant was administered two doses of either the BNT162b2 or the mRNA-1273 vaccine. Here the sequenced sample was CD4+ T cells from PBMCs cultured with HCoV-OC43 spike peptides, taken after COVID-19 vaccination. The sample's subset: HCoV-OC43 spike overlapping peptide pool stimulation. These receptors were collected from a human donor who received a COVID-19 vaccine.

The V gene is TRBV27, the J gene TRBJ1-4; TRBD1 aligns across 7 bases. CDR3 length equals 16 residues. The V and J ends lost 0 bases and 6 bases, in that order; junction bases with no gene match: 7. The germline V gene encodes CDR1 MNHEY and CDR2 SMNVEV (reference sequence). This CDR3 is CASSLSSRTGDEKLFF. The CDR3 bases are TGTGCCAGCAGTTTATCTTCCCGGACAGGCGATGAAAAACTGTTTTTT.

The rearrangement links TRBV6-1 to TRBJ2-3; the match to TRBD1 covers 9 bases. The CDR3 runs to 15 residues. Looked up from germline, CDR1 is MNHNS and CDR2 is SASEGT. The ends lost 1 base at V and 3 bases at J; junction bases unmatched: 2. The CDR3 region has the DNA TGTGCCAGCAGTGAAGGGGACAGGGAGACAGATACGCAGTATTTT. Protein product: CASSEGDRETDTQYF.

V is TRBV4-1 and J is TRBJ2-1; 9 bases are a match to TRBD2. Germline CDR1 is MGHRA and CDR2 is YSYEKL. The ends lost 0 bases at V and 7 bases at J; junction bases unmatched: 10. The length of the CDR3 is 17 residues. CDR3 protein: CASSQEGGGAVANEQFF. CDR3 bases: TGCGCCAGCAGCCAAGAGGGCGGGGGGGCCGTGGCGAATGAGCAGTTCTTC.

There are a few counts of this clone. The V and J genes are TRBV5-1 and TRBJ1-4; 9 bases line up with TRBD1. V shed 7 bases and J 5 bases; nucleotides not matched to a gene: 12. The germline V gene has CDR1 SGHRS and CDR2 YFSETQ. The CDR3 contains 16 residues. The CDR3, as DNA: TGCGCCAGCGGACCAGGCGGGACAGGGAACAATGAAAAACTGTTTTTT. It yields the protein CASGPGGTGNNEKLFF.

The chain carries TRBV28 and TRBJ2-1; TRBD1 agrees at 8 bases. The length of the CDR3 is 15 residues. V lost 3 bases, J lost 8 bases, and 9 bases stayed unmatched. Germline loops: CDR1 MDHEN, CDR2 SYDVKM. CDR3 amino acids: CASSFAGGRYDEQFF. In DNA form, the CDR3 reads TGTGCCAGCAGTTTCGCAGGGGGCAGATACGATGAGCAGTTCTTC. The full variable domain, in which reference TRBV28 and TRBJ2-1 provide the parts outside the CDR3, is DVKVTQSSRYLVKRTGEKVFLECVQDMDHENMFWYRQDPGLGLRLIYFSYDVKMKEKGDIPEGYSVSREKKERFSLILESASTNQTSMYLCASSFAGGRYDEQFFGPGTRLTVL.

The gene calls are TRBV19 and TRBJ1-1; D ambiguous. Germline lookup yields CDR1 LNHDA and CDR2 SQIVND (reference sequence). Trimming shortened V by 7 bases and J by 11 bases, and 14 bases separated the two germline ends. The CDR3 sequence is 11 residues long. CDR3 DNA: TGTGCCAGTATCAAGTTCGAACAGGCTTTCTTT. It translates to CASIKFEQAFF.

The J gene is TRBJ1-5, the V gene TRBV15; D is possibly TRBD1 (5 bases). The CDR3 totals 13 residues. Per germline, CDR1 LNHNV and CDR2 YYDKDF (reference sequence). V lost 9 bases and J 0 bases, leaving 9 bases between the germline ends. Here the CDR3 reads CATGGSSNQPQHF. In DNA, the CDR3 is TGTGCCACTGGGGGTTCTAGCAATCAGCCCCAGCATTTT.

The chain carries TRBV18 and TRBJ2-2, with D tentatively TRBD1 (6 bases). This CDR3 is 15 amino acids long. The V end was cut by 6 bases, the J end by 1 base, with 12 bases between. The V gene's germline CDR1 is KGHSH and CDR2 LQKENI. Here the CDR3 reads CASSPGQQNTGELFF. CDR3 DNA sequence: TGTGCCAGCTCTCCGGGACAACAGAACACCGGGGAGCTGTTTTTT.

The chain has TRBV29-1 and TRBJ1-4; the D is unclear. There are 13 residues in the CDR3. Per germline, CDR1 SQVTM and CDR2 ANQGSEA. V dropped 3 bases and J dropped 5 bases, with 10 bases sitting between them. The CDR3 DNA follows: TGCAGCGTTGAGGTCAATGGGAATGAAAAACTGTTTTTT. Amino acid sequence: CSVEVNGNEKLFF.

V gene TRBV19 combines with J gene TRBJ2-5; TRBD2 agrees at 10 bases. The CDR3 totals 14 residues. The J segment lost 7 bases and the V segment lost 7 bases, leaving 9 bases of the junction unmatched. Germline CDR1 reads LNHDA; CDR2 reads SQIVND (reference sequence). The CDR3 bases are TGTGCCAGTACCCCTAGCGGGGGTACCCGGACCCAGTACTTC. Its translation: CASTPSGGTRTQYF.

This clone was seen just once. The genes are TRBV19 and TRBJ2-3; 9 bases map to TRBD1. The germline CDR1 and CDR2 sequences are LNHDA and SQIVND (reference sequence). The CDR3 is made up of 15 amino acids. The trim removed 2 bases at V and 1 base at J, leaving 1 base unmatched. CDR3 residues: CASSIRDRGTDTQYF. CDR3 nucleotide sequence: TGTGCCAGTAGTATAAGGGACAGGGGCACAGATACGCAGTATTTT.

V gene TRBV6-1 combines with J gene TRBJ2-7; TRBD1 agrees at 7 bases. Germline trimming cut 2 bases from V and 9 bases from J; bases unmatched to any gene: 16. The CDR3 loop spans 16 amino acids. Germline lookup yields CDR1 MNHNS and CDR2 SASEGT. The CDR3 sequence is CASSETGTAAPFGQYV. Written as DNA, the CDR3 is TGTGCCAGCAGTGAAACCGGGACAGCTGCCCCGTTCGGGCAGTACGTC.

The V call is TRBV28, the J call TRBJ1-5, with TRBD1 matching over 10 bases. Germline V lookup: CDR1 MDHEN, CDR2 SYDVKM. J lost 2 bases, V lost 3 bases, and 7 bases had no gene match. This CDR3 is 17 amino acids long. The DNA for the CDR3 is TGTGCCAGCAGTTTCGGCACCGGGACAGGGGGCAATCAGCCCCAGCATTTT. Its translation: CASSFGTGTGGNQPQHF.

This chain joins TRBV24-1 and TRBJ2-2; 9 positions agree with TRBD1. Trimming removed 5 bases from V and 2 bases from J; junction bases left unmatched: 5. The CDR3 is made up of 16 amino acids. Germline lookup yields CDR1 KGHDR and CDR2 SFDVKD. The CDR3 bases are TGTGCCACCAGTGCCGGGACAGGGCGTAACACCGGGGAGCTGTTTTTT. Translated: CATSAGTGRNTGELFF.

This chain uses TRBV5-4 with TRBJ2-1; 8 nucleotides agree with TRBD2. J lost 9 bases, V lost 7 bases, and 12 bases had no gene match. The CDR3 covers 14 residues. Germline V gene lookup returns CDR1 SGHNT and CDR2 YYREEE (reference sequence). Here the CDR3 DNA reads TGTGCCAGCGGGAGCGGGGGATTTATGGGTGAGCAGTTCTTC. As protein: CASGSGGFMGEQFF.

The chain carries TRBV5-1 and TRBJ1-1; D might be TRBD1 (6 bases). The V end was cut by 3 bases, the J end by 1 base, with 10 bases between. Germline V gene lookup returns CDR1 SGHRS and CDR2 YFSETQ. CDR3 length: 14 amino acids. The CDR3 nucleotides are TGCGCCAGCAGCTGGCTGACAGGGAACACTGAAGCTTTCTTT. Translation: CASSWLTGNTEAFF.

The chain carries TRBV4-3 and TRBJ2-2; the match to TRBD2 covers 8 bases. Losses at the gene ends were 4 bases for V and 1 base for J; bases not matched to a gene: 2. The CDR3 runs to 15 residues. The germline V gene has CDR1 LGHNA and CDR2 YSLEER. This chain's CDR3 is CASSRSGGNTGELFF. The CDR3 DNA reads TGCGCCAGCAGCCGAAGCGGGGGGAACACCGGGGAGCTGTTTTTT.

The chain couples TRBV6-4 to TRBJ2-7; D gene uncertain. Germline V CDR1 and CDR2: MRHNA, SNTAGT. V was pared by 5 bases and J by 0 bases, with 17 bases between. The CDR3 covers 16 residues. The CDR3 sequence is CASSRGRNPSSYEQYV. The CDR3 DNA is TGTGCCAGCAGTCGAGGCAGGAACCCTAGCTCCTACGAGCAGTACGTC.

The chain has TRBV5-8 and TRBJ2-5, with TRBD1 matching 9 bases. J was trimmed by 1 base and V by 3 bases; bases with no gene match: 10. Germline V CDR1 and CDR2: SGHTS, YDEGEE. The CDR3 has 17 amino acids. CDR3 protein: CASSSHRGLLFQETQYF. CDR3 coding DNA: TGTGCCAGCAGCTCACACAGGGGGCTTCTCTTCCAAGAGACCCAGTACTTC.

This chain joins TRBV18 and TRBJ1-6, with TRBD1 matching over 7 bases. The length of the CDR3 is 13 residues. J lost 7 bases, V lost 7 bases, and 4 bases had no gene match. Germline loops: CDR1 KGHSH, CDR2 LQKENI. As DNA, the CDR3 is TGTGCCAGCTTTAGGGACAGAAATTCACCCCTCCACTTT. Protein product: CASFRDRNSPLHF.

The rearrangement links TRBV10-3 to TRBJ1-5; D perhaps matches TRBD1 (6 bases). CDR3 size: 17 residues. Germline V lookup: CDR1 ENHRY, CDR2 SYGVKD. Trimming took 2 bases from V and 0 from J, leaving 14 bases between them. The CDR3 reads CAISERQGSPSNQPQHF. The CDR3 DNA reads as TGTGCCATCAGTGAGAGGCAGGGGAGTCCTAGCAATCAGCCCCAGCATTTT.

This clone was seen a handful of times. This chain links TRBV5-4 with TRBJ2-3; tentatively, D is TRBD1 or TRBD2 (5 bases each). This CDR3 is 14 amino acids long. V was cut by 4 bases and J by 4 bases, with 13 bases left in between. Per the germline V gene, CDR1 is SGHNT and CDR2 is YYREEE (reference sequence). The CDR3, as DNA: TGTGCCAGCAGCCCCGAGATGGGGGCAGATACGCAGTATTTT. It specifies CASSPEMGADTQYF.

The rearrangement uses TRBV4-1 and TRBJ1-4; 7 bases map to TRBD1. Trimming at V came to 2 bases and at J to 7 bases, leaving 10 bases not matched to a gene. From germline, CDR1 is MGHRA and CDR2 YSYEKL. CDR3 length equals 16 residues. The CDR3 region is CASSQRAGTVSEKLFF. The CDR3 DNA is TGCGCCAGCAGCCAACGTGCCGGGACAGTGAGTGAAAAACTGTTTTTT.

The chain combines TRBV29-1 with TRBJ2-5, with D perhaps matching TRBD2 (6 bases). This CDR3 comprises 15 residues. The germline CDR1 and CDR2 sequences are SQVTM and ANQGSEA. V shed 5 bases and J shed 0 bases, with 16 bases lying between them. CDR3 amino acids: CSVTRFGGNQETQYF. The CDR3 coding sequence is TGCAGCGTTACGAGGTTCGGGGGAAACCAAGAGACCCAGTACTTC.

V and J are TRBV15 and TRBJ1-4; 7 positions agree with TRBD1. Germline assignment: CDR1 LNHNV and CDR2 YYDKDF (reference sequence). V shed 0 bases and J 10 bases; nucleotides not matched to a gene: 5. The length of the CDR3 is 14 residues. The CDR3: CATSRDTGAIKLFF. CDR3 nucleotide sequence: TGTGCCACCAGCAGAGATACAGGGGCCATAAAACTGTTTTTT.

This clone was recorded once. The V and J genes are TRBV18 and TRBJ2-7, with D maybe TRBD2 (6 bases). Trimming took off 6 bases at V and 7 bases at J, with 22 bases between the two ends. The germline CDR1 and CDR2 sequences are KGHSH and LQKENI. The CDR3 consists of 15 residues. CDR3 region: CASSRLEGTGEEQYV. The CDR3 DNA reads TGTGCCAGCTCGAGACTAGAAGGGACCGGGGAGGAGCAGTACGTC.

In its sample, this clone was seen many times. The V and J genes are TRBV14 and TRBJ2-7; D perhaps matches TRBD1 (6 bases). Trimming pared 4 bases from V and 8 bases from J, leaving 18 bases between. The length of the CDR3 is 14 residues. From germline, CDR1 is SGHDN and CDR2 FVKESK. CDR3 coding DNA: TGTGCCAGCAGCCCTCTCACCTCAACAGGGCAGCAGTACGTC. Translating it yields CASSPLTSTGQQYV.

V and J are TRBV19 and TRBJ2-1, with 9 positions matching TRBD2. CDR3 length equals 14 residues. The V segment lost 11 bases and the J segment 3 bases; nucleotides outside the gene matches: 8. Germline-derived CDR1 and CDR2 are LNHDA and SQIVND (reference sequence). This chain's CDR3 is CASGPSGVYNEQFF. The CDR3, as DNA: TGTGCCTCAGGGCCTAGCGGGGTCTACAATGAGCAGTTCTTC.

The genes are TRBV29-1 and TRBJ1-4; 8 bases agree with TRBD1. CDR3 length: 13 residues. The germline V gene encodes CDR1 SQVTM and CDR2 ANQGSEA. The trim removed 6 bases at V and 8 bases at J, leaving 8 bases unmatched. The CDR3 region is CSVKTGAEEKLFF. The CDR3 DNA reads TGCAGCGTGAAGACAGGGGCGGAGGAAAAACTGTTTTTT.